The 5 T cell receptor beta chains given below trace back to one sample, sequenced in a study of blood T cells in healthy people across ages. A second roughly 7 to 11 cycle PCR used barcoded and J-beta primers. Using its own MiXCR run on the 5' RACE reads, TCRdb lists one record per CDR3 protein. The sample yields about 1.8 million distinct CDR3 sequences, roughly 50% seen once. The sequenced sample consisted of blood. The receptors were sampled from a woman in her forties in good health.

The chain recombines TRBV3-1 with TRBJ2-5, with D perhaps assigned TRBD1 or TRBD2 (5 bases each). Trimming pared 4 bases from V and 5 bases from J, leaving 11 bases between. Looked up from germline, CDR1 is LGHDT and CDR2 is YNNKEL (reference sequence). This CDR3 region has 13 residues. The CDR3 DNA follows: TGTGCCAGCAGCCGGGGGTTGATGGAGACCCAGTACTTC. It yields the protein CASSRGLMETQYF.

The genes are TRBV7-9 and TRBJ2-2; the D is unclear. Germline assignment: CDR1 SEHNR and CDR2 FQNEAQ (reference sequence). The CDR3 spans 15 residues. The V end was cut by 5 bases, the J end by 6 bases, with 16 bases between. The CDR3 DNA reads as TGTGCCAGCAGCCGCGCGGACCCTGGCGCCGGGGAGCTGTTTTTT. Protein sequence: CASSRADPGAGELFF.

This sequence joins TRBV3-1 and TRBJ1-2; TRBD1 matches at 9 bases. The V gene's germline CDR1 is LGHDT and CDR2 YNNKEL (reference sequence). This CDR3 spans 16 amino acids. J gave up 4 bases and V 1 base, and 7 bases lay outside the gene matches. The CDR3 nucleotides are TGTGCCAGCAGCCAAGGTCCCGGGACAGGGACCTATGGCTACACCTTC. Translation: CASSQGPGTGTYGYTF.

In its sample, this clonotype was seen once. This chain links TRBV12-3 or TRBV12-4 with TRBJ2-3, with TRBD2 as a possible D gene (6 bases). This CDR3 has 15 residues. Trimming stripped 6 bases from V and 1 base from J, with 14 bases between. The chain's CDR3 is CASRLGRGGTDTQYF. The CDR3 DNA is TGTGCCAGCAGACTCGGACGCGGGGGCACAGATACGCAGTATTTT.

This clonotype was seen more than once but under ten times. The J gene is TRBJ2-5, the V gene TRBV20-1, with D unclear. The CDR3 contains 13 residues. The germline gives CDR1 DFQATT, CDR2 SNEGSKA (reference sequence). With 0 bases removed from V and 10 bases from J, the gap between germline ends came to 15 bases. In nucleotides, the CDR3 is TGCAGTGCTAGAGATCTCCCCACATCGCGCCAGTACTTC. Translating it yields CSARDLPTSRQYF.